This T cell receptor (beta chain) originates from a study of T cell responses to AZD1222 COVID-19 vaccine. Measured with immunoSEQ multiplex PCR; TCRdb has only the in-frame clones, and not every one. The sample consists of about 120,000 clones, roughly 88% of them appearing once. About this clone: The antigen remains unidentified.

The germline V gene has CDR1 DFQATT and CDR2 SNEGSKA (reference sequence). Trimming left V 6 bases short and J 7 bases short, with 12 bases between. This CDR3 is 11 amino acids long. Study-level points and caveats: Donors skewed white British and female; clonal diversity was possibly underestimated. Nearly half of spike-specific TCRs reportedly target unmutated variant regions.

The TCR was taken from an adult in good health. This chain joins TRBV20-1 and TRBJ1-2; unclear D gene. The source was peripheral blood, collected on day 0 of AZD1222 vaccination. Here the CDR3 DNA reads TGCAGTGCCCCTAGGCCCGGTGGCTACACCTTC. Translated, it gives CSAPRPGGYTF.